This T cell receptor (beta chain) originates from a study of CD8 T cells in ankylosing spondylitis. Study-wide points: Eight or nine highly homologous variants formed a TCR beta motif that appeared characteristic of ankylosing spondylitis blood.

In making TCR beta libraries, quantitative 5'-RACE with molecular barcodes was used. TCRdb processed the 5' RACE reads anew with MiXCR; each CDR3 protein has one entry. The data show around 320,000 distinct CDR3 sequences, more than 20% seen once. Regarding this clonotype: What it binds is unknown.

Sequenced input: blood, either unsorted or a sorted T cell fraction (not recorded which). The TCR originated in a female donor with ankylosing spondylitis or in good health (not recorded which).

The CDR3 coding sequence is TGTGCCAGCAGCGGAGCAAGCAATCAGCCCCAGCATTTT. Its translation is CASSGASNQPQHF. The genes are TRBV12-3 or TRBV12-4 and TRBJ1-5, with D uncertain. The CDR3 length is 13 residues. Deletions cut 6 bases from V and 1 base from J, with 7 bases between.